These 28 T cell receptor beta chains originate from one sample sequenced in a study of blood T cell repertoires in COVID-19. Assay: immunoSEQ multiplex PCR; the TCRdb copy retains only in-frame clones and omits some. The table has around 250,000 clones, 65% to 85% seen once; the top ten hold roughly 8.7%. What was sequenced was peripheral blood. Source of these receptors: a man aged 35 to 55 with active or convalescent COVID-19.

The V call is TRBV3-1 (or the pseudogene TRBV3-2), the J call TRBJ2-1; 8 bases are a match to TRBD2. Per germline, CDR1 LGHDT and CDR2 YNNKEL (reference sequence). With 0 bases clipped from V and 6 bases from J, the junction kept 7 bases outside the gene matches. CDR3 length: 16 residues. CDR3 in amino acids: CASSQESGRYGNEQFF. CDR3 nucleotides: TGTGCCAGCAGCCAAGAAAGCGGGAGATATGGCAATGAGCAGTTCTTC.

This chain links TRBV5-1 with TRBJ1-3; the D gene is possibly TRBD1 (5 bases). Germline V lookup: CDR1 SGHRS, CDR2 YFSETQ. This CDR3 spans 15 amino acids. Trimming took off 3 bases at V and 4 bases at J, with 14 bases between the two ends. In DNA form, the CDR3 reads TGCGCCAGCAGCTGGAGAGGGACTGAGGGAAACACCATATATTTT. It is translated as CASSWRGTEGNTIYF. Full variable domain (rest looked up from reference TRBV5-1 and TRBJ1-3): KAGVTQTPRYLIKTRGQQVTLSCSPISGHRSVSWYQQTPGQGLQFLFEYFSETQRNKGNFPGRFSGRQFSNSRSEMNVSTLELGDSALYLCASSWRGTEGNTIYFGEGSWLTVV.

This clone was seen only once. The V and J genes are TRBV6-5 and TRBJ2-1, with 13 bases matching TRBD2. Germline V gene data show CDR1 as MNHEY and CDR2 as SVGAGI. The ends lost 4 bases at V and 7 bases at J; junction bases unmatched: 4. There are 15 residues in the CDR3. CDR3: CASSWTSGSINEQFF. The CDR3 coding sequence is TGTGCCAGCAGTTGGACTAGCGGGAGTATAAATGAGCAGTTCTTC.

Concerning this clone: Other nucleotide sequences in the sample specify the same CDR3. The CDR3 DNA follows: TGTGCCAGCAGTTACCAGAACTATGGCTACACCTTC. This codes for CASSYQNYGYTF. J is TRBJ1-2 and V is TRBV6-5; D remains unclear. Per the germline V gene, CDR1 is MNHEY and CDR2 is SVGAGI. V dropped 2 bases and J dropped 2 bases, with 3 bases sitting between them. This CDR3 is 12 amino acids long.

The V call is TRBV27, the J call TRBJ1-4, with 10 positions matching TRBD1. This CDR3 is 16 amino acids long. Unmatched junction bases numbered 7, after V lost 2 bases and J lost 7 bases. Germline V CDR1 and CDR2: MNHEY, SMNVEV (reference sequence). The CDR3 sequence: CASSLRAWTGGEKLFF. The CDR3, as DNA: TGTGCCAGCAGTTTACGGGCATGGACAGGGGGTGAAAAACTGTTTTTT. The entire variable domain, with the rest obtained from reference TRBV27 and TRBJ1-4, is as follows: EAQVTQNPRYLITVTGKKLTVTCSQNMNHEYMSWYRQDPGLGLRQIYYSMNVEVTDKGDVPEGYKVSRKEKRNFPLILESPSPNQTSLYFCASSLRAWTGGEKLFFGSGTQLSVL.

This chain uses TRBV2 with TRBJ2-1; D ambiguous. V lost 5 bases, J lost 3 bases, and 2 bases lay in between. This CDR3 region has 11 residues. Germline CDR1 SNHLY, CDR2 FYNNEI. This CDR3 reads CASSLYNEQFF. The CDR3 nucleotides are TGTGCCAGCAGTCTCTACAATGAGCAGTTCTTC.

This sequence joins TRBV5-1 and TRBJ2-7; 10 bases map to TRBD2. This CDR3 has 15 amino acids. V lost 0 bases, J lost 4 bases, and 4 bases stayed unmatched. Germline V gene sequence: CDR1 SGHRS, CDR2 YFSETQ. CDR3 region: CASSLGPGLAYEQYF. The DNA for the CDR3 is TGCGCCAGCAGCTTGGGACCGGGACTAGCGTACGAGCAGTACTTC.

V is TRBV5-4 and J is TRBJ1-4; 7 nucleotides align to TRBD1. The V and J ends lost 4 bases and 1 base, in that order; junction bases with no gene match: 4. Germline V CDR1 and CDR2: SGHNT, YYREEE (reference sequence). CDR3 length: 15 amino acids. For the CDR3, the DNA is TGTGCCAGCAGCCTCCGACAGGGAACTAATGAAAAACTGTTTTTT. This codes for CASSLRQGTNEKLFF.

This chain joins TRBV5-1 and TRBJ1-5; D remains ambiguous. Germline assignment: CDR1 SGHRS and CDR2 YFSETQ. Deletions cut 4 bases from V and 4 bases from J, with 15 bases between. The CDR3 is made up of 15 amino acids. The CDR3 loop reads CASSLGWEGNQPQHF. The DNA of the CDR3 is TGCGCCAGCAGCCTGGGTTGGGAGGGAAATCAGCCCCAGCATTTT.

The chain joins TRBV6-1 to TRBJ1-2; D is possibly TRBD1 (5 bases). The CDR3 length is 15 residues. Trimming left V 0 bases short and J 6 bases short, with 14 bases between. Germline V CDR1 and CDR2: MNHNS, SASEGT. This CDR3 reads CASSEAIMIGDGYTF. The DNA for the CDR3 is TGTGCCAGCAGTGAAGCCATTATGATAGGGGATGGCTACACCTTC.

V usage is TRBV5-1 and J usage is TRBJ1-1; 7 nucleotides match TRBD1. The germline gives CDR1 SGHRS, CDR2 YFSETQ. V was pared by 3 bases and J by 3 bases, with 5 bases of the junction left unmatched. There are 14 residues in the CDR3. In DNA, the CDR3 is TGCGCCAGCAGCTACCAGGGGGAGGACACTGAAGCTTTCTTT. Residues: CASSYQGEDTEAFF.

This chain connects TRBV6-5 to TRBJ2-7, with 7 bases matching TRBD1. The CDR3 consists of 13 residues. V shed 7 bases and J 0 bases; nucleotides not matched to a gene: 3. Germline V gene lookup returns CDR1 MNHEY and CDR2 SVGAGI. CDR3 sequence reads: CASKTGASYEQYF. The CDR3 DNA reads as TGTGCCAGCAAAACAGGGGCCTCCTACGAGCAGTACTTC.

This chain links TRBV4-2 with TRBJ2-4; TRBD2 is a possible D gene (6 bases). The germline CDR1 and CDR2 sequences are LGHNA and YNFKEQ. This CDR3 is built from 16 residues. The germline V and J ends were trimmed by 1 base and 6 bases, with 16 bases remaining between them. The CDR3 nucleotides read TGTGCCAGCAGCCAAGCCCTTCTGGCGGGGAGAAACATTCAGTACTTC. This translates into CASSQALLAGRNIQYF.

This clone turned up a few times. The V and J genes are TRBV24-1 and TRBJ2-2, with a weak D call TRBD1 (6 bases). Trimming removed 3 bases from V and 0 bases from J, with 10 bases in between. Germline loops: CDR1 KGHDR, CDR2 SFDVKD. The CDR3 consists of 16 residues. The CDR3: CATSDTGFANTGELFF. The CDR3 coding sequence is TGTGCCACCAGTGATACAGGGTTCGCGAACACCGGGGAGCTGTTTTTT.

The chain uses TRBV2 and TRBJ1-2, with TRBD1 identical over 8 bases. Germline CDR1 is SNHLY and CDR2 is FYNNEI. V shed 8 bases and J 0 bases; nucleotides not matched to a gene: 8. The CDR3 is 15 amino acids. CDR3 amino acids: CASSLKQGANYGYTF. The CDR3 nucleotides are TGTGCCAGCTCTTTAAAACAGGGGGCTAACTATGGCTACACCTTC.

The J gene is TRBJ2-4, the V gene TRBV7-6; perhaps TRBD1 as D (6 bases). Germline values: CDR1 SGHVS, CDR2 FNYEAQ. The ends were cut back, 5 bases at V and 6 bases at J, with 23 bases in the middle. The CDR3 totals 17 residues. In DNA, the CDR3 is TGTGCCAGCAGCCCGACATATAATTCAGGGGTTAGAAACATTCAGTACTTC. This codes for CASSPTYNSGVRNIQYF.

The rearrangement joins TRBV29-1 to TRBJ1-2, with D tentatively TRBD1 (5 bases). Looked up from germline, CDR1 is SQVTM and CDR2 is ANQGSEA. V dropped 5 bases and J dropped 2 bases, with 9 bases sitting between them. The CDR3 is made up of 12 amino acids. CDR3 protein: CSVYRQNYGYTF. DNA of the CDR3: TGCAGCGTTTACAGGCAAAACTATGGCTACACCTTC.

The V and J genes are TRBV2 and TRBJ2-1; D unclear. The CDR3 has 11 amino acids. With 6 bases removed from V and 8 bases from J, the gap between germline ends came to 8 bases. Germline V gene sequence: CDR1 SNHLY, CDR2 FYNNEI. The CDR3 loop reads CASREFYEQFF. The CDR3, as DNA: TGTGCCAGCAGAGAATTCTATGAGCAGTTCTTC.

The J gene is TRBJ2-7, the V gene TRBV7-2, with D perhaps matching TRBD1 (6 bases). V was trimmed by 5 bases and J by 2 bases, leaving 10 bases between them. Germline V lookup: CDR1 SGHTA, CDR2 FQGNSA. CDR3 length equals 13 residues. In DNA form, the CDR3 reads TGTGCCAGCAGCACGGACAGAGCCTACGAGCAGTACTTC. Protein product: CASSTDRAYEQYF.

This clone was picked up many times. V is TRBV30 and J is TRBJ2-3, with a possible D match to TRBD2 (6 bases). This CDR3 is 14 amino acids long. V lost 4 bases and J lost 0, with 11 bases in between. Per the germline V gene, CDR1 is GTSNPN and CDR2 is SVGIG (reference sequence). The DNA of the CDR3 is TGTGCCTGGAACGGGGGAGCGAGCACAGATACGCAGTATTTT. It yields the protein CAWNGGASTDTQYF.

The CDR3 loop is CATRGEVNEKLFF. CDR3 nucleotide sequence: TGTGCCACCCGGGGGGAAGTAAATGAAAAACTGTTTTTT. V is TRBV6-5 and J is TRBJ1-4; D possibly corresponds to TRBD1 (5 bases). V lost 10 bases and J lost 5, with 14 bases in between. The CDR3 is 13 residues long. Germline CDR1 MNHEY, CDR2 SVGAGI.

The chain uses TRBV5-1 and TRBJ1-5, with unresolved D. The CDR3 covers 13 residues. V lost 0 bases and J lost 3, with 4 bases in between. Germline lookup yields CDR1 SGHRS and CDR2 YFSETQ. The CDR3 bases are TGCGCCAGCAGCTTGGCCCTCAATCAGCCCCAGCATTTT. Translating gives CASSLALNQPQHF.

The chain joins TRBV6-5 to TRBJ2-7, with unresolved D. This CDR3 has 13 residues. CDR1 MNHEY and CDR2 SVGAGI come from the germline V gene. V was pared by 6 bases and J by 3 bases, with 12 bases between. CDR3 sequence reads: CASSKAFNYEQYF. The CDR3 nucleotides read TGTGCCAGCAGCAAAGCATTTAACTACGAGCAGTACTTC.

The gene calls are TRBV19 and TRBJ1-1; D not resolved. V lost 7 bases to trimming and J lost 3 bases, with 12 bases between them. The CDR3 extends over 13 amino acids. The germline gives CDR1 LNHDA, CDR2 SQIVND (reference sequence). The CDR3 sequence is CASTLALDTEAFF. The CDR3 DNA follows: TGTGCCAGTACCCTAGCCCTGGACACTGAAGCTTTCTTT. The variable domain in full, completed from reference TRBV19 and TRBJ1-1, reads DGGITQSPKYLFRKEGQNVTLSCEQNLNHDAMYWYRQDPGQGLRLIYYSQIVNDFQKGDIAEGYSVSREKKESFPLTVTSAQKNPTAFYLCASTLALDTEAFFGQGTRLTVV.

This chain joins TRBV6-5 and TRBJ2-2, with D unclear. Germline assignment: CDR1 MNHEY and CDR2 SVGAGI. Trimming took off 0 bases at V and 5 bases at J, with 13 bases between the two ends. There are 16 residues in the CDR3. CDR3 loop: CASSYSALERTGELFF. CDR3 nucleotide sequence: TGTGCCAGCAGTTACTCGGCGCTCGAGAGGACCGGGGAGCTGTTTTTT.

The J gene is TRBJ1-3, the V gene TRBV7-9; TRBD1 aligns across 9 bases. CDR1 and CDR2 from the germline V gene are SEHNR and FQNEAQ (reference sequence). The ends lost 5 bases at V and 7 bases at J; junction bases unmatched: 9. The CDR3 contains 15 residues. DNA for the CDR3: TGTGCCAGCAGCACTTCCGGGACAGGGTACAACACCATATATTTT. This codes for CASSTSGTGYNTIYF. Full variable domain (outside the CDR3, taken from reference TRBV7-9 and TRBJ1-3): DTGVSQNPRHKITKRGQNVTFRCDPISEHNRLYWYRQTLGQGPEFLTYFQNEAQLEKSRLLSDRFSAERPKGSFSTLEIQRTEQGDSAMYLCASSTSGTGYNTIYFGEGSWLTVV.

The rearrangement joins TRBV30 to TRBJ2-7; the match to TRBD1 covers 12 bases. This CDR3 has 18 amino acids. Germline assignment: CDR1 GTSNPN and CDR2 SVGIG (reference sequence). V lost 0 bases and J lost 4; bases outside the gene matches: 13. The CDR3 DNA reads as TGTGCCTGGAGTGTACTTACACCGGGACAGGGGGCAAATTACGAGCAGTACTTC. This gives the protein CAWSVLTPGQGANYEQYF.

The gene calls are TRBV27 and TRBJ1-2; D gene uncertain. The CDR3 contains 14 residues. Germline V CDR1 and CDR2: MNHEY, SMNVEV (reference sequence). Trimming took 4 bases from V and 4 from J, leaving 13 bases between them. As DNA, the CDR3 is TGTGCCAGCAGTTCCGCCCCGGGTATCTATGGCTACACCTTC. Its translation is CASSSAPGIYGYTF.